The 31 T cell receptor beta chains below were found in one sample sequenced in a study of molecular identifiers for immune sequencing clone quantification listed by TCRdb under 2018. Receptor libraries were prepared by PCR. Reads for this sample came from an Illumina HiSeq 4000. TCRdb applied fastp at Q25 and MiXCR to the public reads, then kept only in-frame beta chains. Each CDR3 protein appears once, grouped with its most common genes and DNA. The sample data list around 460,000 distinct CDR3 sequences, and 20% to 25% of these were observed just once. In total, the top ten clones hold approximately 0.84% of the sample. The sample was naive CD8+ T cells from blood, with Jurkat cell RNA spiked in. The sample's cell subset or site label, in plain terms: FACS-sorted CD8+CD4-CCR7+CD45RA+ naive T cells. The receptors shown here come from a human donor in good health. Some libraries in this study had Jurkat cell RNA spiked in.

To note about this clonotype: This sequence may be a read error, since a much larger clone differs from it by one base. The V call is TRBV11-2, the J call TRBJ2-2; no reliable D call. CDR1 and CDR2 from the germline V gene are SGHAT and FQNNGV. This CDR3 region has 16 residues. DNA of the CDR3: TGTGCCGGCAGCTTAGAACTTCTCCTAAGCGCCGGGGAGCTGTTTTTT. Protein sequence: CAGSLELLLSAGELFF.

This clonotype appeared many times. The chain carries TRBV6-5 and TRBJ2-7; either TRBD1 or TRBD2 may supply D (5 bases each). Deletions cut 3 bases from V and 0 bases from J, with 6 bases between. The CDR3 totals 13 residues. The germline CDR1 and CDR2 sequences are MNHEY and SVGAGI. The CDR3 region has the DNA TGTGCCAGCAGTTATGGGACCTCCTACGAGCAGTACTTC. This gives the protein CASSYGTSYEQYF.

This clonotype was seen at least ten times. This chain joins TRBV9 and TRBJ2-7; perhaps TRBD2 as D (6 bases). V shed 4 bases and J shed 0 bases, with 14 bases lying between them. The germline gives CDR1 SGDLS, CDR2 YYNGEE. CDR3 length equals 15 residues. The CDR3 DNA sequence: TGTGCCAGCAGCCCTCTAGGCGGGGTCTCCTACGAGCAGTACTTC. It specifies CASSPLGGVSYEQYF.

This clonotype was counted ten times or more. The rearrangement uses TRBV27 and TRBJ2-6; D is uncertain. CDR1 MNHEY and CDR2 SMNVEV come from the germline V gene (reference sequence). V was pared by 6 bases and J by 0 bases, with 6 bases between. There are 14 residues in the CDR3. The CDR3 reads CASSQYSGANVLTF. The CDR3 coding sequence is TGTGCCAGCAGCCAATACTCTGGGGCCAACGTCCTGACTTTC.

The chain carries TRBV28 and TRBJ2-1; no clear D. The CDR3 loop spans 15 amino acids. Trimming stripped 5 bases from V and 0 bases from J, with 11 bases between. Germline V gives CDR1 MDHEN, CDR2 SYDVKM. Here the CDR3 DNA reads TGTGCCAGCAGTACAACCCTGAGCTCCTACAATGAGCAGTTCTTC. Its translation is CASSTTLSSYNEQFF. Drawing the rest from reference TRBV28 and TRBJ2-1, the complete variable domain is DVKVTQSSRYLVKRTGEKVFLECVQDMDHENMFWYRQDPGLGLRLIYFSYDVKMKEKGDIPEGYSVSREKKERFSLILESASTNQTSMYLCASSTTLSSYNEQFFGPGTRLTVL.

About this clonotype itself: Likely a read error: the CDR3 ends without its conserved phenylalanine or tryptophan. The CDR3 nucleotides are TGCAGTGCTAAGGACAGGGAGCTGGCAGATACGCAGTATCTT. Amino acids: CSAKDRELADTQYL. The chain is built from TRBV20-1 and TRBJ2-3, with 8 bases lining up with TRBD1. V was clipped by 4 bases and J by 4 bases; unmatched bases: 7. The CDR3 is 14 residues long. CDR1 is DFQATT and CDR2 is SNEGSKA in the germline V gene (reference sequence).

This clonotype was seen a few times. The chain has TRBV5-6 and TRBJ2-7; D unclear. Trimming took off 3 bases at V and 0 bases at J, with 10 bases between the two ends. The CDR3 contains 14 residues. CDR1 and CDR2 from the germline V gene are SGHDT and YYEEEE. CDR3 sequence: CASSSPRHSYEQYF. The CDR3 coding sequence is TGTGCCAGCAGCTCCCCCCGACACTCCTACGAGCAGTACTTC.

V and J are TRBV7-9 and TRBJ1-5; D is perhaps TRBD1 (6 bases). With 5 bases removed from V and 7 bases from J, the gap between germline ends came to 18 bases. The CDR3 spans 15 residues. Germline V lookup: CDR1 SEHNR, CDR2 FQNEAQ (reference sequence). CDR3 in amino acids: CASSPEGQRDQPQHF. DNA of the CDR3: TGTGCCAGCAGCCCGGAGGGACAAAGAGACCAGCCCCAGCATTTT. The full variable domain, with the rest looked up from reference TRBV7-9 and TRBJ1-5, is DTGVSQNPRHKITKRGQNVTFRCDPISEHNRLYWYRQTLGQGPEFLTYFQNEAQLEKSRLLSDRFSAERPKGSFSTLEIQRTEQGDSAMYLCASSPEGQRDQPQHFGDGTRLSIL.

At least ten counts were recorded for this clonotype. J is TRBJ1-1 and V is TRBV29-1; 7 nucleotides line up with TRBD1. CDR1 is SQVTM, CDR2 ANQGSEA, per germline. CDR3 length equals 14 residues. V lost 2 bases, J lost 5 bases, and 8 bases stayed unmatched. DNA of the CDR3: TGCAGCGTTGAACGGGAGGGGGCAACGACTGAAGCTTTCTTT. The encoded protein is CSVEREGATTEAFF.

The table lists this clonotype with many counts. The rearrangement links TRBV27 to TRBJ2-7; D gene ambiguous. Trimming took off 6 bases at V and 2 bases at J, with 8 bases between the two ends. CDR3 length: 12 residues. Per the germline V gene, CDR1 is MNHEY and CDR2 is SMNVEV (reference sequence). The CDR3: CASRDGPYEQYF. CDR3 nucleotide sequence: TGTGCCAGCAGGGACGGTCCCTACGAGCAGTACTTC.

The J gene is TRBJ2-1, the V gene TRBV25-1; D call uncertain. The CDR3 sequence is 14 residues long. The germline V gene has CDR1 MGHDK and CDR2 SYGVNS. The V end lost 1 base, the J end lost 8 bases, and 12 bases lay between the germline ends. The CDR3 bases are TGTGCCAGCAGTGAATCCCGCCCCCTTCATGAGCAGTTCTTC. Its translation: CASSESRPLHEQFF. The full variable domain, in which reference TRBV25-1 and TRBJ2-1 provide the parts outside the CDR3, is EADIYQTPRYLVIGTGKKITLECSQTMGHDKMYWYQQDPGMELHLIHYSYGVNSTEKGDLSSESTVSRIRTEHFPLTLESARPSHTSQYLCASSESRPLHEQFFGPGTRLTVL.

The table lists this clonotype with a few counts. V and J are TRBV12-3 or TRBV12-4 and TRBJ1-5, with a tentative D call TRBD1 (6 bases). The CDR3 has 16 amino acids. Trimming stripped 6 bases from V and 2 bases from J, with 17 bases between. The CDR3 coding sequence is TGTGCCAGCAGCACCCCGCAGGGGAGAGGCAATCAGCCCCAGCATTTT. Encoded protein: CASSTPQGRGNQPQHF.

CDR3 coding DNA: TGTGCCAGCAGAAACCTAGCGGGACAAGAGACCCAGTACTTC. It is translated as CASRNLAGQETQYF. V gene TRBV2 combines with J gene TRBJ2-5; 9 nucleotides line up with TRBD2. Unmatched junction bases numbered 4, after V lost 6 bases and J lost 2 bases. Germline-derived CDR1 and CDR2 are SNHLY and FYNNEI. This CDR3 is built from 14 residues.

This chain uses TRBV27 with TRBJ2-7, with 10 bases identical to TRBD2. The V and J ends lost 2 bases and 4 bases, in that order; junction bases with no gene match: 11. Looked up from germline, CDR1 is MNHEY and CDR2 is SMNVEV (reference sequence). The CDR3 has 17 amino acids. The chain's CDR3 is CASSLVAGGLQGYEQYF. The CDR3 DNA reads TGTGCCAGCAGTTTAGTAGCGGGAGGCCTACAAGGTTACGAGCAGTACTTC.

The chain combines TRBV7-8 with TRBJ2-2; 14 bases line up with TRBD2. CDR3 length equals 17 residues. The ends lost 5 bases at V and 6 bases at J; junction bases unmatched: 8. Germline V gene sequence: CDR1 SGHVS, CDR2 FQNEAQ. This CDR3 is CASSPTSGGALSGELFF. In DNA, the CDR3 is TGTGCCAGCAGCCCGACTAGCGGGGGGGCCTTATCCGGGGAGCTGTTTTTT.

A word on this clonotype: An end of the junction differs from the germline gene, which may be a read error. The genes are TRBV5-1 and TRBJ2-5; weak D call: TRBD1 (7 bases). The length of the CDR3 is 16 residues. CDR1 and CDR2 from the germline V gene are SGHRS and YFSETQ. This CDR3 reads CASSWTGGAYQETLYF. The CDR3 DNA follows: TGCGCCAGCAGCTGGACAGGAGGGGCCTACCAAGAGACCCTGTACTTC.

This clonotype was recorded at least ten times. At one of its ends the junction is not consistent with the germline gene, which may arise from a read error. The chain joins TRBV19 to TRBJ2-7; D ambiguous. The CDR3 is made up of 13 amino acids. CDR1 LNHDA and CDR2 SQIVND come from the germline V gene (reference sequence). CDR3 region: CASSIGPTYEQYF. DNA of the CDR3: TGTGCCAGCAGTATTGGACCGACCTACGAGCAGTACTTC.

This clonotype was seen ten or more times. V gene TRBV9 combines with J gene TRBJ2-3; D is ambiguous. The CDR3 spans 13 residues. V was shortened by 2 bases and J by 6 bases, with 10 bases between the two germline ends. CDR1 and CDR2 from the germline V gene are SGDLS and YYNGEE. CDR3 nucleotide sequence: TGTGCCAGCAGCGTGGGGTTCTCGGATACGCAGTATTTT. Translated, it gives CASSVGFSDTQYF. Based on the CDR3 plus reference TRBV9 and TRBJ2-3, the full variable domain is DSGVTQTPKHLITATGQRVTLRCSPRSGDLSVYWYQQSLDQGLQFLIQYYNGEERAKGNILERFSAQQFPDLHSELNLSSLELGDSALYFCASSVGFSDTQYFGPGTRLTVL.

This clonotype was detected only a few times. The chain couples TRBV14 to TRBJ1-1; 7 nucleotides line up with TRBD1. Germline-derived CDR1 and CDR2 are SGHDN and FVKESK. The CDR3 runs to 18 residues. The trim removed 0 bases at V and 4 bases at J, leaving 14 bases unmatched. The CDR3 bases are TGTGCCAGCAGCCAAGAACAATGGGCGGAAGGGGGCATCACTGAAGCTTTCTTT. Amino acids: CASSQEQWAEGGITEAFF.

A remark on this clonotype: A junction boundary mismatches the germline segment, possibly from a read error. V and J are TRBV6-5 and TRBJ1-1; 8 bases fit TRBD1. Germline assignment: CDR1 MNHEY and CDR2 SVGAGI. The CDR3 sequence is 12 residues long. The CDR3 sequence: CAGSYGTGEAFF. DNA for the CDR3: TGTGCCGGCAGTTACGGGACAGGTGAAGCTTTCTTT.

Turning to this clonotype: A read error is possible here, since a much larger clone lies one base away. This sequence joins TRBV4-2 and TRBJ1-1; TRBD1 might be the D (5 bases). Germline V gives CDR1 LGHNA, CDR2 YNFKEQ. This CDR3 comprises 11 residues. CDR3 in DNA: TGTGCCGGCAGCCAGGGCCCCGGGACCGCATTT. This translates into CAGSQGPGTAF.

This clonotype occurred many times. V gene TRBV28 combines with J gene TRBJ2-2, with TRBD1 identical over 11 bases. V lost 5 bases, J lost 2 bases, and 7 bases stayed unmatched. The CDR3 is made up of 17 amino acids. Looked up from germline, CDR1 is MDHEN and CDR2 is SYDVKM. CDR3 sequence (DNA): TGTGCCAGCAGTACCGAGGACAGGGGGCAAAACACCGGGGAGCTGTTTTTT. Translated, it gives CASSTEDRGQNTGELFF.

This clonotype was seen many times. The CDR3 DNA is TGTGCCAGCAGCCCTAATATGAACACTGAAGCTTTCTTT. Translation gives CASSPNMNTEAFF. This chain links TRBV12-3 or TRBV12-4 with TRBJ1-1; the D is unclear. The CDR3 contains 13 residues. The V and J ends lost 6 bases and 0 bases respectively, with 8 bases between them.

Points on this clonotype: This clone may be a read error of a much larger clone one base away. This chain links TRBV28 with TRBJ1-1, with D maybe TRBD1 (5 bases). There are 15 residues in the CDR3. Germline CDR1 is MDHEN and CDR2 is SYDVKM. The CDR3 nucleotides are TGTGTCAGCAGCCCCCGGGGCCCCACCTTCGGTGAAGCTTTCTTT. This gives the protein CVSSPRGPTFGEAFF.

The chain is built from TRBV4-1 and TRBJ1-5; no firm D call. The V end lost 3 bases, the J end lost 0 bases, and 6 bases lay between the germline ends. Per germline, CDR1 MGHRA and CDR2 YSYEKL. The CDR3 length is 14 residues. CDR3 sequence: CASSHDYSNQPQHF. CDR3 in DNA: TGCGCCAGCAGCCACGATTATAGCAATCAGCCCCAGCATTTT.

This clonotype was seen just once. The junction differs from germline at one of its ends, possibly a read error. The V call is TRBV7-9, the J call TRBJ2-5; D is unresolved. The CDR3 totals 16 residues. Germline CDR1 reads SEHNR; CDR2 reads FQNEAQ (reference sequence). The CDR3 DNA reads as TGTGCCAGCAGCTTAGGTCAAGACTCGTACCAAGAGGCCCAGTACTTC. Its protein product is CASSLGQDSYQEAQYF.

This clonotype has just a few counts. This chain uses TRBV5-1 with TRBJ2-2; perhaps TRBD1 as D (6 bases). V shed 1 base and J shed 4 bases, with 14 bases lying between them. The germline V gene encodes CDR1 SGHRS and CDR2 YFSETQ. This CDR3 region has 16 residues. DNA for the CDR3: TGCGCCAGCAGCTTGATTCCGGACAGTACCACCGGGGAGCTGTTTTTT. Translated, it gives CASSLIPDSTTGELFF.

The V and J genes are TRBV5-1 and TRBJ1-4; no definite D call. Germline CDR1 and CDR2: SGHRS and YFSETQ. V dropped 0 bases and J dropped 0 bases, with 9 bases sitting between them. The CDR3 loop spans 16 amino acids. In DNA, the CDR3 is TGCGCCAGCAGCTTGGACAGACACACAACTAATGAAAAACTGTTTTTT. It is translated as CASSLDRHTTNEKLFF.

A few counts support this clonotype. The CDR3 here is CASSWGNNQPQHF. DNA for the CDR3: TGTGCCAGTAGTTGGGGGAACAATCAGCCCCAGCATTTT. The chain combines TRBV19 with TRBJ1-5, with a tentative D call TRBD1 (5 bases). CDR1 LNHDA and CDR2 SQIVND come from the germline V gene (reference sequence). V was shortened by 5 bases and J by 3 bases, with 8 bases between the two germline ends. CDR3 length: 13 amino acids.

Of note for this clonotype: Since no conserved phenylalanine or tryptophan closes the CDR3, a read error is the likely cause. The CDR3: CASAPDGTSGNTIYL. The DNA of the CDR3 is TGTGCCAGCGCACCGGACGGGACCTCTGGAAACACCATATATCTT. V usage is TRBV7-6 and J usage is TRBJ1-3; possible D gene TRBD1, 5 bases. Germline CDR1 and CDR2: SGHVS and FNYEAQ. The V gene lost 8 bases and the J gene lost 0 bases, with 14 bases spanning the gap. The CDR3 runs 15 residues.

This clonotype came up a few times. This chain connects TRBV20-1 to TRBJ1-2; 8 bases match TRBD1. Per the germline V gene, CDR1 is DFQATT and CDR2 is SNEGSKA (reference sequence). The CDR3 length is 16 residues. V was clipped by 4 bases and J by 3 bases; unmatched bases: 13. CDR3 region: CSATGGGEGFHYGYTF. In nucleotides, the CDR3 is TGCAGTGCTACAGGGGGCGGCGAGGGATTCCACTATGGCTACACCTTC.